These 2 T cell receptor beta chains share one sample of origin, sequenced in a study of shared clonotypes between healthy human individuals. TCRdb's copy holds only in-frame clones and misses some; the assay was immunoSEQ multiplex PCR. Among some 2,500,000 clones, 80% to 95% were seen once, and the ten largest hold approximately 0.35%. What was sequenced was naive CD4+ T cells from PBMCs. Stated subset: CD45RA+ positively selected. The receptors here all came from a man younger than 35 in good health. Some clones in this sample may be carry-over from other donors' samples.

This rearrangement joins TRBV11-2 to TRBJ2-2; D ambiguous. V was clipped by 2 bases and J by 0 bases, with 7 bases between them. Germline V gene data show CDR1 as SGHAT and CDR2 as FQNNGV. This CDR3 has 15 residues. The CDR3 loop reads CASSLTRTNTGELFF. CDR3 nucleotide sequence: TGTGCCAGCAGCTTAACCCGGACGAACACCGGGGAGCTGTTTTTT.

The rearrangement joins TRBV28 to TRBJ2-7; D is unresolved. Germline CDR1 reads MDHEN; CDR2 reads SYDVKM. The CDR3 is 11 amino acids. Trimming left V 6 bases short and J 4 bases short, with 7 bases between. Written as DNA, the CDR3 is TGTGCCAGCAGAATAGAATACGAGCAGTACTTC. This gives the protein CASRIEYEQYF.